These 22 T cell receptor beta chains were sequenced from one sample in a study of shared clonotypes between healthy human individuals. Produced via immunoSEQ multiplex PCR; TCRdb's table is partial and in-frame only. The table has roughly 1 million clones, approximately 80% seen once. Sequenced sample: memory CD4+ T cells from PBMCs. The subset was: CD45RA-negative fraction. The receptors come from a man aged 18 to 35 in good health. Some clones in this sample may be carry-over from other donors' samples.

The chain is built from TRBV27 and TRBJ2-7, with 11 nucleotides matching TRBD1. The CDR3 is 14 amino acids. Trimming removed 5 bases from V and 6 bases from J; junction bases left unmatched: 6. Germline V CDR1 and CDR2: MNHEY, SMNVEV (reference sequence). CDR3 sequence (DNA): TGTGCCAGCAGTATGCCCGGGACAGGGGGCGAGCAGTACTTC. It codes for CASSMPGTGGEQYF.

The chain employs TRBV28 and TRBJ2-1, with D maybe TRBD2 (6 bases). The CDR3 contains 15 residues. V was trimmed by 5 bases and J by 4 bases, leaving 15 bases between them. CDR1 and CDR2 from the germline V gene are MDHEN and SYDVKM. The CDR3 region is CASSALGGLYNEQFF. The DNA for the CDR3 is TGTGCCAGCAGTGCCCTCGGGGGACTTTACAATGAGCAGTTCTTC.

This chain connects TRBV27 to TRBJ2-6; 9 bases map to TRBD1. The V gene's germline CDR1 is MNHEY and CDR2 SMNVEV (reference sequence). The J segment lost 2 bases and the V segment lost 5 bases, leaving 10 bases of the junction unmatched. CDR3 length equals 18 residues. The CDR3 DNA sequence: TGTGCCAGCAGTCGAACCGGGACAGGGTTTACTGGGGCCAACGTCCTGACTTTC. It specifies CASSRTGTGFTGANVLTF.

The chain carries TRBV5-1 and TRBJ2-1, with D perhaps TRBD1 (5 bases). V was cut by 5 bases and J by 0 bases, with 12 bases left in between. The CDR3 totals 15 residues. CDR1 is SGHRS and CDR2 is YFSETQ in the germline V gene. CDR3 in amino acids: CASSSQGSSYNEQFF. Written as DNA, the CDR3 is TGCGCCAGCAGTAGCCAGGGTAGCTCCTACAATGAGCAGTTCTTC.

The rearrangement uses TRBV6-1 and TRBJ1-4; D is unresolved. Trimming shortened V by 3 bases and J by 8 bases, and 4 bases separated the two germline ends. The germline gives CDR1 MNHNS, CDR2 SASEGT. CDR3 length equals 11 residues. CDR3 in amino acids: CASSDVEKLFF. CDR3 nucleotide sequence: TGTGCCAGCAGTGATGTCGAAAAACTGTTTTTT.

This chain joins TRBV10-3 and TRBJ1-4; the match to TRBD1 covers 7 bases. CDR3 length equals 19 residues. CDR1 and CDR2 (germline): ENHRY, SYGVKD. Trimming removed 4 bases from V and 0 bases from J; junction bases left unmatched: 14. The CDR3 nucleotides read TGTGCCATCAGTGGAGGACCGGGACAGAGAACCTCAACTAATGAAAAACTGTTTTTT. Encoded protein: CAISGGPGQRTSTNEKLFF.

The V call is TRBV7-9, the J call TRBJ1-2; no definite D call. There are 15 residues in the CDR3. With 1 base removed from V and 4 bases from J, the gap between germline ends came to 13 bases. Germline V lookup: CDR1 SEHNR, CDR2 FQNEAQ (reference sequence). CDR3 in amino acids: CASSLVPQQIYGYTF. As DNA, the CDR3 is TGTGCCAGCAGCTTAGTGCCACAGCAGATCTATGGCTACACCTTC.

This chain uses TRBV5-1 with TRBJ2-2; 8 nucleotides line up with TRBD1. The CDR3 length is 16 residues. CDR1 and CDR2 from the germline V gene are SGHRS and YFSETQ. The trim removed 0 bases at V and 7 bases at J, leaving 8 bases unmatched. The chain's CDR3 is CASSLGQGARSGELFF. In nucleotides, the CDR3 is TGCGCCAGCAGCTTGGGCCAGGGGGCGCGTAGCGGGGAGCTGTTTTTT. Looking up the rest from reference TRBV5-1 and TRBJ2-2 gives the full variable domain: KAGVTQTPRYLIKTRGQQVTLSCSPISGHRSVSWYQQTPGQGLQFLFEYFSETQRNKGNFPGRFSGRQFSNSRSEMNVSTLELGDSALYLCASSLGQGARSGELFFGEGSRLTVL.

This chain uses TRBV28 with TRBJ2-1; possibly TRBD1 or TRBD2 for D (6 bases each). Trimming stripped 5 bases from V and 7 bases from J, with 24 bases between. Germline V gene lookup returns CDR1 MDHEN and CDR2 SYDVKM. CDR3 length: 17 residues. The DNA of the CDR3 is TGTGCCAGCAGTCCCCAACGGGGGCGACCCGTTGGGAATGAGCAGTTCTTC. Its protein is CASSPQRGRPVGNEQFF.

This rearrangement joins TRBV27 to TRBJ1-5; D gene uncertain. Trimming shortened V by 6 bases and J by 0 bases, and 3 bases separated the two germline ends. The CDR3 has 12 amino acids. Germline CDR1 is MNHEY and CDR2 is SMNVEV (reference sequence). CDR3 protein: CASRDSNQPQHF. As DNA, the CDR3 is TGTGCCAGCAGGGATAGCAATCAGCCCCAGCATTTT.

The chain joins TRBV4-3 to TRBJ2-3, with TRBD2 as a possible D gene (5 bases). CDR1 LGHNA and CDR2 YSLEER come from the germline V gene. V lost 3 bases and J lost 2, with 18 bases in between. CDR3 size: 17 residues. The CDR3 nucleotides are TGCGCCAGCAGCCATCGGTATAGCGACCCTTTCACAGATACGCAGTATTTT. Protein: CASSHRYSDPFTDTQYF.

The chain is built from TRBV2 and TRBJ2-5, with no clear D. V gave up 1 base and J gave up 1 base, with 7 bases separating them. This CDR3 region has 14 residues. Germline V gene data show CDR1 as SNHLY and CDR2 as FYNNEI. The CDR3 loop is CASSEDRIQETQYF. The CDR3 nucleotides read TGTGCCAGCAGTGAAGACCGCATCCAAGAGACCCAGTACTTC.

In DNA form, the CDR3 reads TGTGCCAGCAGCGTGACTAGCCCCGGGGAGCTGTTTTTT. This gives the protein CASSVTSPGELFF. V is TRBV5-4 and J is TRBJ2-2, with 7 bases lining up with TRBD2. CDR1 and CDR2 (germline): SGHNT, YYREEE (reference sequence). This CDR3 is built from 13 residues. V lost 4 bases, J lost 6 bases, and 3 bases stayed unmatched.

This clone was seen a single time. The chain carries TRBV18 and TRBJ2-3; D is perhaps TRBD1 or TRBD2 (5 bases each). Germline lookup yields CDR1 KGHSH and CDR2 LQKENI. V lost 6 bases to trimming and J lost 3 bases, with 19 bases between them. This CDR3 is built from 16 residues. DNA for the CDR3: TGTGCCAGCTCTTTAGGACCGGATGGGGGAACAGATACGCAGTATTTT. This translates into CASSLGPDGGTDTQYF.

V gene TRBV6-5 combines with J gene TRBJ1-1; D may be TRBD1 (6 bases). CDR3 length: 15 residues. The V gene's germline CDR1 is MNHEY and CDR2 SVGAGI. The germline V and J ends were trimmed by 0 bases and 6 bases, with 14 bases remaining between them. Here the CDR3 DNA reads TGTGCCAGCAGTTACTCTCCACAGGGTGGGGCTGAAGCTTTCTTT. Its protein product is CASSYSPQGGAEAFF.

The J gene is TRBJ1-1, the V gene TRBV4-1; D remains ambiguous. Germline V lookup: CDR1 MGHRA, CDR2 YSYEKL. V was cut by 4 bases and J by 1 base, with 10 bases left in between. CDR3 length: 14 amino acids. The CDR3 sequence is CASSLLTWNTEAFF. CDR3 nucleotides: TGCGCCAGCAGCCTACTTACATGGAACACTGAAGCTTTCTTT.

This clone was detected only a few times. The CDR3 DNA sequence: TGTGCCAGCAGCGGGGGACAGGGGGCGTCCCAAGCTTTCTTT. Its translation is CASSGGQGASQAFF. This chain connects TRBV9 to TRBJ1-1; TRBD1 agrees at 12 bases. V shed 3 bases, J shed 9 bases, and the junction held 6 bases outside the gene matches. The CDR3 runs 14 residues. CDR1 SGDLS and CDR2 YYNGEE come from the germline V gene.

This clone was observed a few times. This chain uses TRBV9 with TRBJ2-7; D is unresolved. Germline V gives CDR1 SGDLS, CDR2 YYNGEE. With 1 base removed from V and 0 bases from J, the gap between germline ends came to 8 bases. The CDR3 has 14 amino acids. In nucleotides, the CDR3 is TGTGCCAGCAGCGTACGCCAGACCTCCTACGAGCAGTACTTC. Amino acid sequence: CASSVRQTSYEQYF.

The rearrangement joins TRBV28 to TRBJ2-5; the D is unclear. Between the trimmed V and J ends, which lost 10 bases and 1 base, there was a span of 25 bases. Germline V gene sequence: CDR1 MDHEN, CDR2 SYDVKM. The CDR3 covers 17 residues. This chain's CDR3 is CATRLRASGITQETQYF. In DNA form, the CDR3 reads TGTGCCACCCGATTACGTGCAAGTGGGATTACCCAAGAGACCCAGTACTTC.

The rearrangement joins TRBV10-2 to TRBJ2-1, with D tentatively TRBD2 (5 bases). Germline V lookup: CDR1 WSHSY, CDR2 SAAADI. The ends were cut back, 7 bases at V and 0 bases at J, with 7 bases in the middle. This CDR3 has 13 amino acids. The CDR3 protein is CASTGNSYNEQFF. The CDR3 DNA follows: TGCGCCAGCACGGGGAACTCCTACAATGAGCAGTTCTTC.

The chain links TRBV6-5 to TRBJ1-5; 9 nucleotides agree with TRBD1. The trim removed 5 bases at V and 4 bases at J, leaving 3 bases unmatched. CDR3 length: 14 amino acids. From germline, CDR1 is MNHEY and CDR2 SVGAGI. CDR3 nucleotides: TGTGCCAGCAGTCCCGACAGGGGGAATCAGCCCCAGCATTTT. Translation: CASSPDRGNQPQHF.

The CDR3: CASSTRLGTGVNEKLFF. CDR3 in DNA: TGTGCCAGTAGTACGCGTCTGGGGACAGGGGTAAATGAAAAACTGTTTTTT. The J gene is TRBJ1-4, the V gene TRBV19, with 10 positions matching TRBD1. The germline V gene has CDR1 LNHDA and CDR2 SQIVND (reference sequence). CDR3 length equals 17 residues. Trimming cost V 4 bases and J 5 bases; bases outside gene matches: 10.